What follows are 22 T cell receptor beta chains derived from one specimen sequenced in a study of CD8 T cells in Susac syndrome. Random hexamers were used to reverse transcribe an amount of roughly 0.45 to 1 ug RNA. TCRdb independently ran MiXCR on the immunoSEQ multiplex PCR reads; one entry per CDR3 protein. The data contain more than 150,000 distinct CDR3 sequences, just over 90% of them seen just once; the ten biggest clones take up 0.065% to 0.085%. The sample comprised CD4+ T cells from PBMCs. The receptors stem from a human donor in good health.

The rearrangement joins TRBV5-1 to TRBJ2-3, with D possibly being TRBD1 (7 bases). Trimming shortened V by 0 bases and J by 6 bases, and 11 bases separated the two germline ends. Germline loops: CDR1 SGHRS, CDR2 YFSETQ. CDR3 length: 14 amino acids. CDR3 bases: TGCGCCAGCAGCTTGGCCGGGGGACAGGATACGCAGTATTTT. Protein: CASSLAGGQDTQYF.

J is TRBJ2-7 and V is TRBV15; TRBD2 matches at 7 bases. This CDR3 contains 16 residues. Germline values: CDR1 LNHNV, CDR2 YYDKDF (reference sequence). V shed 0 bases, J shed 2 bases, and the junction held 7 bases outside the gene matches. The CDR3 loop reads CATSRESRDYTYEQYF. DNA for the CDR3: TGTGCCACCAGCAGAGAATCGAGGGACTATACCTACGAGCAGTACTTC.

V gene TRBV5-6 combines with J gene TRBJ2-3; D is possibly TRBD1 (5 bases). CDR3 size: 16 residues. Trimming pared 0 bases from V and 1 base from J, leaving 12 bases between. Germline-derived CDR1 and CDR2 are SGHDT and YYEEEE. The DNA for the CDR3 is TGTGCCAGCAGCTTGGCATGGGGCCGTGGCACAGATACGCAGTATTTT. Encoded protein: CASSLAWGRGTDTQYF.

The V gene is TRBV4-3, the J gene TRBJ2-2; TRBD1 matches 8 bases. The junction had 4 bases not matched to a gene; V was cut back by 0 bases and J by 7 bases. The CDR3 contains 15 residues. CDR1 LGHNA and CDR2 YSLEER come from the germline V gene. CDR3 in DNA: TGCGCCAGCAGCCAAGACCAGGGGGCAGGCGGGGAGCTGTTTTTT. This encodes CASSQDQGAGGELFF.

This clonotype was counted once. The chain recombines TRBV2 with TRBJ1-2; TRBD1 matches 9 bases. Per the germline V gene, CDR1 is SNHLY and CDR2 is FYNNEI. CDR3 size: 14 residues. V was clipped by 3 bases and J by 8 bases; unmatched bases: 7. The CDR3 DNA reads TGTGCCAGCAGTGAGGGACAGGGTTTCGGCGGCTACACCTTC. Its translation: CASSEGQGFGGYTF.

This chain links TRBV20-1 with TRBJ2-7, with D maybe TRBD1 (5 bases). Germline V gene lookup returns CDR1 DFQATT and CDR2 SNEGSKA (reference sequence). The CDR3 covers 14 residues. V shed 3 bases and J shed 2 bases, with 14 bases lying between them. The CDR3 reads CSASPLDRTYEQYF. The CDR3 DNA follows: TGCAGTGCTAGTCCTCTTGACAGAACCTACGAGCAGTACTTC.

The CDR3 nucleotides read TGTGCCAGCAGTTACCAGGGGGCCACAACTAATGAAAAACTGTTTTTT. The encoded protein is CASSYQGATTNEKLFF. This chain uses TRBV6-2 or TRBV6-3 with TRBJ1-4; 8 bases fit TRBD1. CDR3 length: 16 residues. V trimming: 2 bases; J trimming: 0 bases; junction bases outside the gene matches: 2. Germline values: CDR1 MNHEY, CDR2 SVGEGT.

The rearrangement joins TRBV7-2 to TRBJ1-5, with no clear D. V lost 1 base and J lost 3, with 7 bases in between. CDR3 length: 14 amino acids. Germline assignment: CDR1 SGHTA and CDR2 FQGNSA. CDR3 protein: CASSLDSFNQPQHF. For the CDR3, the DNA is TGTGCCAGCAGCTTAGACAGCTTCAATCAGCCCCAGCATTTT.

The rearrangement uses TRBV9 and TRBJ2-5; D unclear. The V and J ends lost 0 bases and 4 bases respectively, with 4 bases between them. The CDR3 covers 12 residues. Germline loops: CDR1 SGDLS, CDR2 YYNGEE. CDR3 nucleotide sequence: TGTGCCAGCAGCGTAGAGGGAGAGACCCAGTACTTC. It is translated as CASSVEGETQYF.

The CDR3 coding sequence is TGCAGTGCTAGTAGGACAGGGGCGGAGACCCAGTACTTC. It translates to CSASRTGAETQYF. The gene calls are TRBV20-1 and TRBJ2-5, with TRBD1 matching over 9 bases. V lost 3 bases and J lost 5; bases outside the gene matches: 4. Germline CDR1 reads DFQATT; CDR2 reads SNEGSKA (reference sequence). This CDR3 contains 13 residues.

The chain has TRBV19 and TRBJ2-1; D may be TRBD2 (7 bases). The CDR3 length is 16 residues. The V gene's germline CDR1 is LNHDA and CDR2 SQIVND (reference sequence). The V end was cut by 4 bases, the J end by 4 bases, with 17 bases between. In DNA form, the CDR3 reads TGTGCCAGTAGTAGGTGGGGGGGGCCCGTTTACAATGAGCAGTTCTTC. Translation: CASSRWGGPVYNEQFF.

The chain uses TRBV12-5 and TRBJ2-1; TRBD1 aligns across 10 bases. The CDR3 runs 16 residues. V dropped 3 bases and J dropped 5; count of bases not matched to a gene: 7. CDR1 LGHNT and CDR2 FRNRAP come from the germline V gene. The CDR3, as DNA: TGTGCTAGTGGTTTTGCCCCGGGACAGGGGCACAATGAGCAGTTCTTC. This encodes CASGFAPGQGHNEQFF.

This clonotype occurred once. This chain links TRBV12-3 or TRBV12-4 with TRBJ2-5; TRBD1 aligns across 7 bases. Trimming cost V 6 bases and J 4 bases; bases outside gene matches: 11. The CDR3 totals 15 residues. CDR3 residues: CASSTGTAMGETQYF. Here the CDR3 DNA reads TGTGCCAGCAGCACAGGGACAGCGATGGGAGAGACCCAGTACTTC.

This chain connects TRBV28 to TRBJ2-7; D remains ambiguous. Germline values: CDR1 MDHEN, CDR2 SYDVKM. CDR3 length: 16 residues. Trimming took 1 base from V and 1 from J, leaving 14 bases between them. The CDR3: CASSLSADLGSYEQYF. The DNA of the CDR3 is TGTGCCAGCAGTTTATCTGCAGACCTAGGGTCCTACGAGCAGTACTTC.

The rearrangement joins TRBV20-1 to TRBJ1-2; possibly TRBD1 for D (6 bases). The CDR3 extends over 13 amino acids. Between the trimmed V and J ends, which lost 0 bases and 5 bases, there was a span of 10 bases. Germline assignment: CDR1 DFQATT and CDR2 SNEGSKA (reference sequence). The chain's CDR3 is CSAREGGSYGYTF. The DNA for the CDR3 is TGCAGTGCTAGAGAAGGGGGTAGTTATGGCTACACCTTC.

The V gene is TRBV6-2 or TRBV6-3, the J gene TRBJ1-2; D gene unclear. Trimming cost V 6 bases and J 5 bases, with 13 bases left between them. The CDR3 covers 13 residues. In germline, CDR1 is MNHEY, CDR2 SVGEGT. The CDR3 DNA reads TGTGCCAGCAGCCCGGACGGAGAATATGGCTACACCTTC. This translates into CASSPDGEYGYTF.

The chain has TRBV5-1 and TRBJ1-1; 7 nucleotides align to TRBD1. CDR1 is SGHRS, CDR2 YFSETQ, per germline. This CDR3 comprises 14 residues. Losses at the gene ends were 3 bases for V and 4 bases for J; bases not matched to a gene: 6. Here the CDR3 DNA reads TGCGCCAGCAGCTCAGGACAGGTGGGCACTGAAGCTTTCTTT. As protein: CASSSGQVGTEAFF.

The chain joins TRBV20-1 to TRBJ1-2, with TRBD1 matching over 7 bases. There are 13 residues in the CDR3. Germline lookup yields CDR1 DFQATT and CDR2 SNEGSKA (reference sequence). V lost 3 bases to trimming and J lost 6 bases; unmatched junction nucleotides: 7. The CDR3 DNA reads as TGCAGTGCTAGGGGGACAGTACTTAATGGCTACACCTTC. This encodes CSARGTVLNGYTF.

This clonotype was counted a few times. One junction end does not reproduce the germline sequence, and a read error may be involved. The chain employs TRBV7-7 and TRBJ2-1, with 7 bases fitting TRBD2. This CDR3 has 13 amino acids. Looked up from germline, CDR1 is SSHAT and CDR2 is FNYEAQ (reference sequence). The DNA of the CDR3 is TGTGCTAGCAGCTTGAGCGGGAACAATGAGCAGTTCTTC. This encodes CASSLSGNNEQFF.

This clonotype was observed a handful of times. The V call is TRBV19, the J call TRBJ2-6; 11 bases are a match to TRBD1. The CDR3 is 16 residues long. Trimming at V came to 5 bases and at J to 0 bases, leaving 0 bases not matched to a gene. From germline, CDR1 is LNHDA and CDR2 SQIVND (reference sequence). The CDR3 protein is CASSGTGGSGANVLTF. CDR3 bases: TGTGCCAGTAGTGGGACAGGGGGCTCTGGGGCCAACGTCCTGACTTTC. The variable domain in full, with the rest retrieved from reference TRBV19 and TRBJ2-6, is DGGITQSPKYLFRKEGQNVTLSCEQNLNHDAMYWYRQDPGQGLRLIYYSQIVNDFQKGDIAEGYSVSREKKESFPLTVTSAQKNPTAFYLCASSGTGGSGANVLTFGAGSRLTVL.

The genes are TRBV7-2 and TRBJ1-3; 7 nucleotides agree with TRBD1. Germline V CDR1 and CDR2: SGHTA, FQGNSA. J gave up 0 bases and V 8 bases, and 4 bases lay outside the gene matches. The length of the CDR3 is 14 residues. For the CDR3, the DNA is TGTGCCAGCCGTCCAGGGGGCTCTGGAAACACCATATATTTT. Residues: CASRPGGSGNTIYF.

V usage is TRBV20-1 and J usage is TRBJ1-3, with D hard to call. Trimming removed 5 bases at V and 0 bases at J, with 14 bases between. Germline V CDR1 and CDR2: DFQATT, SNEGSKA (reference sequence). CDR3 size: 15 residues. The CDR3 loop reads CSAPLAGSSGNTIYF. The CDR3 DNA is TGCAGTGCTCCCCTCGCCGGCAGCTCTGGAAACACCATATATTTT.